Below, 21 T cell receptor beta chains from the same sample are listed, as sequenced in a study of blood T cell repertoires in COVID-19. TCRdb's table, derived via immunoSEQ multiplex PCR, lists solely in-frame clones and lacks some. The sample contains 200,000 to 250,000 clones, 75% to 90% of which appear only once. The specimen sequenced was peripheral blood. These receptors were obtained from a man aged 25-45 years with COVID-19, enrolled during active disease.

The rearrangement uses TRBV4-2 and TRBJ1-1; possible D gene TRBD1, 5 bases. Trimming took 1 base from V and 2 from J, leaving 14 bases between them. This CDR3 spans 16 amino acids. Germline assignment: CDR1 LGHNA and CDR2 YNFKEQ. The CDR3 is CASSQVVGGLNTEAFF. For the CDR3, the DNA is TGTGCCAGCAGCCAAGTTGTGGGGGGTTTAAACACTGAAGCTTTCTTT.

This clone was picked up one time. The CDR3 region is CASGLSGGNTEAFF. The CDR3 nucleotides are TGTGCTAGTGGTTTGTCAGGGGGCAACACTGAAGCTTTCTTT. The chain recombines TRBV12-5 with TRBJ1-1; 8 nucleotides agree with TRBD1. Germline V CDR1 and CDR2: LGHNT, FRNRAP. The CDR3 runs to 14 residues. J gave up 2 bases and V 2 bases, and 1 base lay outside the gene matches.

This clone was recorded only once. J is TRBJ2-3 and V is TRBV5-4; maybe TRBD1 (5 bases). The germline V gene encodes CDR1 SGHNT and CDR2 YYREEE (reference sequence). The V gene lost 4 bases and the J gene lost 4 bases, with 16 bases spanning the gap. This CDR3 is 15 amino acids long. CDR3 protein: CASSQGRGLADTQYF. In nucleotides, the CDR3 is TGTGCCAGCAGCCAGGGTAGGGGTTTGGCAGATACGCAGTATTTT.

The rearrangement uses TRBV7-2 and TRBJ1-5, with 7 bases that match TRBD1. This CDR3 spans 15 amino acids. CDR1 SGHTA and CDR2 FQGNSA come from the germline V gene. The V gene end was trimmed by 5 bases and the J gene end by 10 bases; junction bases not matched to a gene: 14. CDR3 coding DNA: TGTGCCAGCAGCCCAGGGACGGGACAGCTCGGACCCCAGCATTTT. Translating gives CASSPGTGQLGPQHF.

This clone was detected once. The chain recombines TRBV9 with TRBJ1-2; D ambiguous. V lost 0 bases and J 0 bases, leaving 9 bases between the germline ends. This CDR3 comprises 15 residues. Germline loops: CDR1 SGDLS, CDR2 YYNGEE. This CDR3 is CASSVAGSSNYGYTF. The CDR3 region has the DNA TGTGCCAGCAGCGTAGCGGGGAGTTCTAACTATGGCTACACCTTC. Full variable domain (missing parts from reference TRBV9 and TRBJ1-2): DSGVTQTPKHLITATGQRVTLRCSPRSGDLSVYWYQQSLDQGLQFLIQYYNGEERAKGNILERFSAQQFPDLHSELNLSSLELGDSALYFCASSVAGSSNYGYTFGSGTRLTVV.

V and J are TRBV25-1 and TRBJ2-7; TRBD1 matches at 9 bases. Germline values: CDR1 MGHDK, CDR2 SYGVNS. The J segment lost 5 bases and the V segment lost 4 bases, leaving 0 bases of the junction unmatched. The CDR3 has 12 residues. CDR3 protein: CASSGTGDEQYF. CDR3 DNA: TGTGCCAGCAGTGGGACAGGGGACGAGCAGTACTTC.

The chain recombines TRBV11-3 with TRBJ2-3; D possibly corresponds to TRBD1 (6 bases). V lost 3 bases and J 0 bases, leaving 7 bases between the germline ends. This CDR3 contains 14 residues. The germline gives CDR1 SGHNT, CDR2 YENEEA. DNA of the CDR3: TGTGCCAGCAGCTTCAGGGGTAGCACAGATACGCAGTATTTT. Protein: CASSFRGSTDTQYF.

The chain uses TRBV11-2 and TRBJ1-3; 10 nucleotides line up with TRBD1. V dropped 6 bases and J dropped 7; count of bases not matched to a gene: 12. This CDR3 is built from 16 residues. Looked up from germline, CDR1 is SGHAT and CDR2 is FQNNGV. The CDR3 region has the DNA TGTGCCAGCAGTCGGATTCGGGACAGGGGTTGGAACACCATATATTTT. It codes for CASSRIRDRGWNTIYF.

In its sample, this clone was seen a few times. The chain couples TRBV6-5 to TRBJ2-3, with a tentative D call TRBD1 (6 bases). The CDR3 extends over 14 amino acids. V gave up 0 bases and J gave up 3 bases, with 7 bases separating them. Germline lookup yields CDR1 MNHEY and CDR2 SVGAGI. CDR3 region: CASSYSTGTDTQYF. For the CDR3, the DNA is TGTGCCAGCAGTTACTCGACAGGAACAGATACGCAGTATTTT.

V is TRBV12-3 or TRBV12-4 and J is TRBJ2-7; 7 bases align to TRBD1. The CDR3 loop spans 13 amino acids. V gave up 5 bases and J gave up 6 bases; unmatched junction bases: 7. The CDR3 here is CASSLTTGVEQYF. The CDR3 DNA follows: TGTGCCAGCAGTCTTACTACAGGGGTCGAGCAGTACTTC.

In DNA form, the CDR3 reads TGCAGCGCAGGGACACCGAACACTGAAGCTTTCTTT. Translation: CSAGTPNTEAFF. This chain links TRBV29-1 with TRBJ1-1; a possible D gene is TRBD1 (6 bases). Deletions cut 7 bases from V and 1 base from J, with 10 bases between. The CDR3 length is 12 residues. Per germline, CDR1 SQVTM and CDR2 ANQGSEA.

This clone was seen a single time. J is TRBJ1-1 and V is TRBV7-3, with TRBD1 matching over 7 bases. This CDR3 region has 14 residues. Germline V gene data show CDR1 as SGHTA and CDR2 as FQGTGA. V trimming: 4 bases; J trimming: 1 base; junction bases outside the gene matches: 3. CDR3 amino acids: CASSSTGSNTEAFF. CDR3 in DNA: TGTGCCAGCAGCTCGACAGGGTCGAACACTGAAGCTTTCTTT.

This rearrangement joins TRBV29-1 to TRBJ1-5, with D unclear. Looked up from germline, CDR1 is SQVTM and CDR2 is ANQGSEA. Trimming pared 7 bases from V and 2 bases from J, leaving 12 bases between. The CDR3 length is 13 residues. CDR3 residues: CSAAGSGNQPQHF. CDR3 DNA: TGCAGCGCCGCGGGGTCGGGCAATCAGCCCCAGCATTTT.

This chain joins TRBV5-1 and TRBJ2-7; the match to TRBD2 covers 9 bases. CDR3 length: 17 amino acids. The germline gives CDR1 SGHRS, CDR2 YFSETQ. V gave up 4 bases and J gave up 5 bases; unmatched junction bases: 16. CDR3 coding DNA: TGCGCCAGCAGCAAATCGACGTCGGTAGCGGGAGTGGACGAGCAGTACTTC. Translating gives CASSKSTSVAGVDEQYF. Full variable domain (rest looked up from reference TRBV5-1 and TRBJ2-7): KAGVTQTPRYLIKTRGQQVTLSCSPISGHRSVSWYQQTPGQGLQFLFEYFSETQRNKGNFPGRFSGRQFSNSRSEMNVSTLELGDSALYLCASSKSTSVAGVDEQYFGPGTRLTVT.

J is TRBJ2-7 and V is TRBV24-1; 7 bases match TRBD1. Germline CDR1 reads KGHDR; CDR2 reads SFDVKD. The trim removed 3 bases at V and 2 bases at J, leaving 3 bases unmatched. The CDR3 runs 14 residues. CDR3 DNA: TGTGCCACCAGTGATCGGACAGGCGCCTACGAGCAGTACTTC. Encoded protein: CATSDRTGAYEQYF.

The genes are TRBV28 and TRBJ2-5, with 10 bases lining up with TRBD2. The CDR3 length is 13 residues. With V trimmed by 6 bases and J by 5 bases, 3 bases remained unmatched. Germline CDR1 is MDHEN and CDR2 is SYDVKM. CDR3 amino acids: CASRVAGGETQYF. In nucleotides, the CDR3 is TGTGCCAGCAGAGTAGCGGGAGGCGAGACCCAGTACTTC.

The J gene is TRBJ2-5, the V gene TRBV18, with 8 bases that match TRBD1. CDR1 and CDR2 (germline): KGHSH, LQKENI. The CDR3 consists of 15 residues. With V trimmed by 4 bases and J by 2 bases, 6 bases remained unmatched. The CDR3 sequence is CASSRLRTGQETQYF. CDR3 DNA: TGTGCCAGCTCACGACTTCGGACAGGGCAAGAGACCCAGTACTTC.

The chain uses TRBV27 and TRBJ2-7; the D gene is possibly TRBD1 (6 bases). This CDR3 is 14 amino acids long. Trimming stripped 2 bases from V and 6 bases from J, with 14 bases between. Germline CDR1 is MNHEY and CDR2 is SMNVEV (reference sequence). In DNA form, the CDR3 reads TGTGCCAGCAGTTTAAACCCTACAGGGCTCGAGCAGTACTTC. Protein: CASSLNPTGLEQYF.

The rearrangement joins TRBV5-4 to TRBJ2-7, with TRBD2 matching 7 bases. The germline V gene has CDR1 SGHNT and CDR2 YYREEE (reference sequence). The CDR3 sequence is 11 residues long. J was trimmed by 6 bases and V by 5 bases; bases with no gene match: 2. The CDR3 bases are TGTGCCAGCAGTCCGGGGGGCGAGCAGTACTTC. Amino acids: CASSPGGEQYF.

This clone showed up just once. The J gene is TRBJ2-1, the V gene TRBV12-5; TRBD1 might be the D (6 bases). V was pared by 2 bases and J by 4 bases, with 12 bases between. The CDR3 has 15 residues. From germline, CDR1 is LGHNT and CDR2 FRNRAP. The CDR3 DNA sequence: TGTGCTAGTGGTTTGATGGACAGACAATACAATGAGCAGTTCTTC. It translates to CASGLMDRQYNEQFF.

This chain joins TRBV24-1 and TRBJ1-2; no clear D gene. Trimming stripped 4 bases from V and 6 bases from J, with 17 bases between. Germline V gene data show CDR1 as KGHDR and CDR2 as SFDVKD. The length of the CDR3 is 15 residues. CDR3 region: CATSDYGSSSHGYTF. The DNA of the CDR3 is TGTGCCACCAGTGACTATGGTAGCAGTTCCCATGGCTACACCTTC.